These 26 T cell receptor beta chains share one sample of origin, sequenced in a study of response to subunit inactivated influenza vaccine. Each CDR3 protein gets one entry after TCRdb re-called the RT-PCR reads with MiXCR. This table has over 650,000 distinct CDR3 sequences, around 18% appearing once. The sequencing here drew on PBMCs from blood, taken around 5 days after vaccination. Receptors originate from a man between 50 and 59 years old who received an inactivated influenza vaccine.

This chain links TRBV20-1 with TRBJ2-7; D remains ambiguous. CDR1 and CDR2 from the germline V gene are DFQATT and SNEGSKA (reference sequence). The ends were cut back, 8 bases at V and 0 bases at J, with 20 bases in the middle. The CDR3 has 15 residues. In nucleotides, the CDR3 is TGCAGTTCCCAAGAGCAGTCCTGGAGCTCCTACGAGCAGTACTTC. It specifies CSSQEQSWSSYEQYF.

This clonotype has more than one count but fewer than ten. The V gene is TRBV7-2, the J gene TRBJ2-1; 7 positions match TRBD1. The CDR3 has 13 amino acids. CDR1 and CDR2 from the germline V gene are SGHTA and FQGNSA. The J segment lost 15 bases and the V segment lost 5 bases, leaving 13 bases of the junction unmatched. CDR3 sequence (DNA): TGTGCCAGCAGCACCTGGACAGGCAACCACCGGTTCTTC. This gives the protein CASSTWTGNHRFF.

The DNA of the CDR3 is TGTGCCAGCAGACGCCCGGGACAGGGCTTTGTGCAGTTCTTC. It is translated as CASRRPGQGFVQFF. The rearrangement links TRBV6-2 or TRBV6-3 to TRBJ2-1; 9 nucleotides match TRBD1. CDR3 length: 14 amino acids. CDR1 MNHEY and CDR2 SVGEGT come from the germline V gene. J was trimmed by 12 bases and V by 6 bases; bases with no gene match: 12.

The chain combines TRBV9 with TRBJ2-1; D gene unclear. Trimming left V 0 bases short and J 13 bases short, with 11 bases between. This CDR3 spans 12 amino acids. Germline CDR1 is SGDLS and CDR2 is YYNGEE. The CDR3, as DNA: TGTGCCAGCAGCGTAGAAGGAAGCGCTCAGTTCTTC. This translates into CASSVEGSAQFF.

The chain couples TRBV6-5 to TRBJ2-7, with a possible D match to TRBD1 (6 bases). Germline values: CDR1 MNHEY, CDR2 SVGAGI. V lost 4 bases, J lost 2 bases, and 15 bases lay in between. There are 15 residues in the CDR3. CDR3 loop: CASSSQQGSPYEQYF. The CDR3, as DNA: TGTGCCAGCAGTTCCCAACAGGGATCACCCTACGAGCAGTACTTC.

V usage is TRBV20-1 and J usage is TRBJ2-3, with unresolved D. Looked up from germline, CDR1 is DFQATT and CDR2 is SNEGSKA (reference sequence). The CDR3 sequence is 13 residues long. V gave up 3 bases and J gave up 2 bases, with 9 bases separating them. CDR3 DNA sequence: TGCAGTGCTAGTTGGATCTCCACAGATACGCAGTATTTT. This gives the protein CSASWISTDTQYF.

There are a few counts of this clonotype. The rearrangement joins TRBV28 to TRBJ2-1; 12 nucleotides match TRBD1. Trimming removed 5 bases from V and 5 bases from J; junction bases left unmatched: 10. The CDR3 consists of 17 residues. Germline CDR1 is MDHEN and CDR2 is SYDVKM. The CDR3 loop is CASSTPPGQGAHNEQFF. The CDR3 DNA reads TGTGCCAGCAGTACTCCCCCGGGACAGGGGGCCCACAATGAGCAGTTCTTC.

The V call is TRBV6-1, the J call TRBJ2-7; a weak D match, TRBD2 (6 bases). Looked up from germline, CDR1 is MNHNS and CDR2 is SASEGT. The V end lost 6 bases, the J end lost 3 bases, and 15 bases lay between the germline ends. The CDR3 has 14 amino acids. DNA for the CDR3: TGTGCCAGCAGGCCATTTCTGGGGGGCTACGAGCAGTACTTC. As protein: CASRPFLGGYEQYF.

V gene TRBV5-1 combines with J gene TRBJ1-1, with 7 bases fitting TRBD1. V trimming: 5 bases; J trimming: 7 bases; junction bases outside the gene matches: 11. This CDR3 region has 14 residues. CDR1 is SGHRS, CDR2 YFSETQ, per germline. CDR3 residues: CASSWAGGLNEAFF. CDR3 bases: TGCGCCAGCAGTTGGGCAGGGGGATTGAATGAAGCTTTCTTT.

The count of this clonotype is one. The chain is built from TRBV6-1 and TRBJ2-7; 15 nucleotides line up with TRBD2. Germline CDR1 MNHNS, CDR2 SASEGT. The CDR3 totals 15 residues. J was trimmed by 4 bases and V by 4 bases; bases with no gene match: 2. The CDR3 nucleotides are TGTGCCAGCAGTGGGACTAGCGGGGGGGGTTACGAGCAGTACTTC. As protein: CASSGTSGGGYEQYF.

The V and J genes are TRBV7-9 and TRBJ2-7; D not certain. Germline assignment: CDR1 SEHNR and CDR2 FQNEAQ (reference sequence). The V end was cut by 7 bases, the J end by 6 bases, with 10 bases between. This CDR3 comprises 11 residues. CDR3 in DNA: TGTGCCAGCACCACCTGGGGCGAGCAGTACTTC. This gives the protein CASTTWGEQYF.

This clonotype has a handful of counts. This rearrangement joins TRBV12-3 or TRBV12-4 to TRBJ2-6; D perhaps matches TRBD1 (5 bases). The CDR3 consists of 15 residues. V shed 5 bases and J shed 1 base, with 9 bases lying between them. CDR3 sequence reads: CASSARQSGANVLTF. For the CDR3, the DNA is TGTGCCAGCAGTGCCCGACAGTCTGGGGCCAACGTCCTGACTTTC.

In this sample, this clonotype turned up many times. The J gene is TRBJ2-7, the V gene TRBV20-1; D uncertain. Germline loops: CDR1 DFQATT, CDR2 SNEGSKA (reference sequence). Trimming took off 7 bases at V and 3 bases at J, with 10 bases between the two ends. The CDR3 sequence is 11 residues long. CDR3 residues: CSVWSYYEQYF. DNA of the CDR3: TGCAGTGTCTGGTCTTACTACGAGCAGTACTTC.

This clonotype came up a few times. The chain employs TRBV11-2 and TRBJ2-5, with D unresolved. Germline-derived CDR1 and CDR2 are SGHAT and FQNNGV. Trimming took off 5 bases at V and 2 bases at J, with 9 bases between the two ends. The CDR3 is 13 residues long. The CDR3 DNA follows: TGTGCCAGCAGCCCCCCGAGACAAGAGACCCAGTACTTC. Its translation: CASSPPRQETQYF.

In regard to this clonotype: The junction departs from the called germline gene at one end, perhaps through a read error. V and J are TRBV10-3 and TRBJ2-5; D is possibly TRBD2 (6 bases). Germline V gene lookup returns CDR1 ENHRY and CDR2 SYGVKD. The CDR3 extends over 17 amino acids. CDR3 in DNA: TGTGCCATCAGTGAGTCGACTCGGGACTTCAACCAGGAGACCCAGTACTTC. This sequence encodes CAISESTRDFNQETQYF.

The CDR3 DNA reads TGTGCCATCAGTGAAGGTCGCAATCGGGGCAATTACGAGCAGTACTTC. This encodes CAISEGRNRGNYEQYF. The V call is TRBV10-3, the J call TRBJ2-7; tentatively, D is TRBD1 or TRBD2 (5 bases each). CDR1 is ENHRY and CDR2 is SYGVKD in the germline V gene. The CDR3 totals 16 residues. The V end was cut by 3 bases, the J end by 4 bases, with 19 bases between.

This clonotype was seen a few times. The V gene is TRBV7-6, the J gene TRBJ1-2; 12 positions agree with TRBD1. The length of the CDR3 is 18 residues. Per the germline V gene, CDR1 is SGHVS and CDR2 is FNYEAQ. After removal of 5 bases from V and 3 bases from J, the junction contained 13 bases not matched to a gene. The CDR3 DNA sequence: TGTGCCAGCAGCCCACGGGACAGGGGGCGCGAGGAAGACTATGGCTACACCTTC. Amino acid sequence: CASSPRDRGREEDYGYTF.

The V call is TRBV9, the J call TRBJ2-1; 13 nucleotides match TRBD2. The CDR3 contains 15 residues. The V and J ends lost 3 bases and 9 bases, in that order; junction bases with no gene match: 6. Germline-derived CDR1 and CDR2 are SGDLS and YYNGEE. Here the CDR3 DNA reads TGTGCCAGCAGCGCCACTAGCGGGAGGGAAGGTGAGCAGTTCTTC. This encodes CASSATSGREGEQFF.

The chain is built from TRBV4-3 and TRBJ1-3, with D perhaps matching TRBD1 (6 bases). The V end lost 1 base, the J end lost 3 bases, and 10 bases lay between the germline ends. Germline CDR1 and CDR2: LGHNA and YSLEER. The CDR3 loop spans 15 amino acids. CDR3 coding DNA: TGCGCCAGCAGCCAAGCCCAGGGGAGTGGAAACACCATATATTTT. Translating it yields CASSQAQGSGNTIYF.

A few counts support this clonotype. The V call is TRBV6-6, the J call TRBJ1-1; 8 bases align to TRBD1. Germline V gene lookup returns CDR1 MNHNY and CDR2 SVGAGI (reference sequence). The CDR3 length is 12 residues. J gave up 7 bases and V 6 bases, and 4 bases lay outside the gene matches. The CDR3 sequence is CASRHRGSEAFF. The DNA of the CDR3 is TGTGCCAGCAGGCACAGGGGGAGTGAAGCTTTCTTT.

V and J are TRBV20-1 and TRBJ2-1, with 12 bases identical to TRBD2. CDR1 and CDR2 (germline): DFQATT, SNEGSKA (reference sequence). J gave up 1 base and V 0 bases, and 10 bases lay outside the gene matches. The CDR3 runs to 19 residues. The CDR3 spells CSAREPLTSGRLSYNEQFF. In nucleotides, the CDR3 is TGCAGTGCTAGAGAACCACTTACTAGCGGGAGGTTGTCCTACAATGAGCAGTTCTTC.

The rearrangement uses TRBV4-1 and TRBJ2-5; 9 bases fit TRBD1. CDR3 size: 15 residues. J lost 3 bases, V lost 1 base, and 3 bases had no gene match. Germline loops: CDR1 MGHRA, CDR2 YSYEKL. DNA for the CDR3: TGCGCCAGCAGCCAAGGGGACAGGGTGGAAGAGACCCAGTACTTC. It is translated as CASSQGDRVEETQYF.

The chain employs TRBV20-1 and TRBJ2-7; TRBD2 matches 10 bases. Trimming took 2 bases from V and 2 from J; bases not matched to a gene: 6. This CDR3 has 15 amino acids. Looked up from germline, CDR1 is DFQATT and CDR2 is SNEGSKA (reference sequence). As DNA, the CDR3 is TGCAGTGCTAGATCGGCTAGCGGGAGCGCCTACGAGCAGTACTTC. Translation gives CSARSASGSAYEQYF.

This clonotype was seen more than once but under ten times. The chain joins TRBV28 to TRBJ2-6; no reliable D call. The germline gives CDR1 MDHEN, CDR2 SYDVKM. The V gene lost 3 bases and the J gene lost 3 bases, with 3 bases spanning the gap. The CDR3 consists of 13 residues. The CDR3 is CASSFGGANVLTF. CDR3 nucleotides: TGTGCCAGCAGTTTTGGTGGGGCCAACGTCCTGACTTTC.

The chain combines TRBV7-6 with TRBJ1-1, with D possibly TRBD1 on 6 matching bases. Germline values: CDR1 SGHVS, CDR2 FNYEAQ. The CDR3 length is 16 residues. Trimming left V 2 bases short and J 4 bases short, with 17 bases between. The chain's CDR3 is CASSLSVGASSTEAFF. The CDR3 DNA reads TGTGCCAGCAGCTTATCGGTGGGGGCTTCTTCCACTGAAGCTTTCTTT.

This clonotype was counted between two and nine times. CDR3 DNA: TGTGCCAGCAGTTACTCGGCGGACAGGGATTATAGCAATCAGCCCCAGCATTTT. Residues: CASSYSADRDYSNQPQHF. The chain links TRBV6-5 to TRBJ1-5, with 8 bases identical to TRBD1. CDR1 is MNHEY and CDR2 is SVGAGI in the germline V gene. The V and J ends lost 0 bases and 0 bases, in that order; junction bases with no gene match: 7. The CDR3 totals 18 residues.